The rows below give T cell receptor beta chains drawn from one sample of a study of T cell repertoires in aging, cancer and after chemotherapy. TCRdb re-called the multiplex PCR reads with MiXCR, one entry per CDR3 protein. There are about 5,000 distinct CDR3 sequences in the sample; 23% occur only once, and 4.4% lies in the top ten. Sequencing used blood. These receptors all come from a human donor with a blood cancer. CDR3s leave out the opening cysteine and the closing phenylalanine or tryptophan.

J	V	CDR3
TRBJ2-7	TRBV24-1	ATTFTGIPHEQY
TRBJ1-1	TRBV18	ASLDSLNTEAF
TRBJ2-5	TRBV27	ASAWRGGGPPETQY
TRBJ1-2	TRBV6-1	ASSTHSARQGAYDGYT
TRBJ2-2	TRBV6-4	ASSDEAGGELF
TRBJ2-2	TRBV5-6	ASSLDPLGGAGELF
TRBJ1-1	TRBV20-1	SARDWRQGEAF
TRBJ2-2	TRBV10-3	AISAPFGTGDAGELF
TRBJ2-7	TRBV11-3	ASSLAVQSSYEQY
TRBJ1-3	TRBV19	ASNSPGQDATIY
TRBJ2-5	TRBV5-1	ASSSLSGRAWETQY
TRBJ2-1	TRBV19	ASRPSWTGDYNEQF
TRBJ2-7	TRBV18	ASSRPGISYEQY
TRBJ2-7	TRBV11-1	ASSFNGLDYEQY
TRBJ1-2	TRBV29-1	SVEGGFPDYGYT
TRBJ1-2	TRBV14	ASSQYFGDGYT
TRBJ2-1	TRBV5-1	ASWAVNNEQF
TRBJ1-3	TRBV15	ATSARTGGNTIY
TRBJ2-7	TRBV15	ATSTGPPAYEQY
TRBJ2-5	TRBV5-4	ASSLPRLAGGSETQY
TRBJ1-5	TRBV24-1	ATSVGGEGNQPQH
TRBJ2-1	TRBV15	ATSSSGIGYNEQF
TRBJ1-5	TRBV29-1	SVAAGLGQPQH
TRBJ1-1	TRBV28	ASSVTDEAF
TRBJ1-2	TRBV6-5	ASSYPRGPDYGYT
TRBJ1-5	TRBV15	ATSSYGAAQPQH
TRBJ2-5	TRBV20-1	SASHSSREY
TRBJ2-3	TRBV29-1	SPTLKTSTDTQY
TRBJ1-2	TRBV20-1	SATRTGYGYT
TRBJ2-1	TRBV12-3/TRBV12-4	ASSSYNEQF
TRBJ1-1	TRBV11-2	ASSSTLRGTEAF
TRBJ2-1	TRBV20-1	SASIYPDYNEQF
TRBJ2-2	TRBV21-1	ASSDRGCSRRTGELF
TRBJ1-2	TRBV27	ASSLGNNYGYT
TRBJ2-2	TRBV27	ASSFGLRGNGELF
TRBJ2-1	TRBV11-3	ASSPYDRPYEQF
TRBJ2-7	TRBV4-1	ASSHPNSPAGTYEQY
TRBJ1-5	TRBV28	ATGTSSNQPQH
TRBJ1-1	TRBV10-3	AISGLKGFTEAF
TRBJ1-3	TRBV18	ASSPRIDSGNTIY